This T cell receptor (beta chain) was profiled in a study of shared clonotypes between healthy human individuals (dated by TCRdb to 2018 to 2020). For the study in its entirety: The cohort included a few men and two women between 18 and 49 years of age. Per donor, three plates each were used for CD4 naive and CD4 memory, two for CD8 naive, and one for CD8 memory. To estimate repertoire size and how much clonotypes are shared between individuals, the study performed deep sequencing of blood TCR repertoires from 4 to 6 healthy adults. Different laboratories and diverse techniques were used to prepare libraries and sequence TCR repertoires, to increase sequencing depth and limit assay-specific biases. Per donor, leukapheresis produced somewhere between about 0.85 and 10 billion PBMCs. Points the paper makes about the study in general: Estimated clonotype richness was generally larger for naive than for memory subsets. Pairwise subsampling led to the expectation that sequencing depth would affect the degree of clonotype sharing among donors. Higher generation probabilities were observed for clonotypes shared by all four sorted-subset donors than for non-shared clonotypes. The genetic and exposure-history diversity represented was limited by the small number of donors. Incomplete sequencing was indicated by rarefaction of sorted-subset datasets, despite the large sequencing depth. About 5% of naive CD4, 3.5% of naive CD8, 2.3% of memory CD4, and about 0.4% of memory CD8 clonotypes were shared across four donors. Sampling was restricted to blood, and TCR repertoires in tissues likely differ from the TCR repertoires found in blood.

The CDR3 goes from the cysteine to the phenylalanine over 17 residues. Kept here is only the CDR3 DNA, which spans 51 bases and is read in frame from base 1. Trimming leaves V shorter by 4 bases and J shorter by 7 bases, with the junction holding 11 bases beyond the gene matches. CDR1 and CDR2 are read off the germline V gene (reference sequence) as MNHEY and SMNVEV. Using the deep immunoSEQ assay, multiplex PCR amplified TCR CDR3 regions from genomic DNA. For each cell subset, the extracted genomic DNA was distributed evenly across all wells of several immunoSEQ 96-well plates, and each plate served as one replicate. For sorted subsets, around 0.2 ug of genomic DNA, equivalent to roughly 30,000 T cell genomes, went into each replicate PCR. The purified libraries were quantified using a Qubit 3.0 fluorometer, sized with a Bioanalyzer 2100, and then quantified again using the KAPA Library Quantification kit. Each immunoSEQ 96-well plate was sequenced on its own single-read 150-cycle Illumina NextSeq 550 flow cell. The paper's data handling went like this. Because the immunoSEQ output included only junctional sequences and no quality scores, the filtering could not be the same as the filtering used for full-length reads. Sequences were annotated with PyIR, a Python wrapper for IgBLAST v1.9, using IMGT germline references to assign V/J genes and CDR3. Reads with weak V/J assignments (E-value above 1e-6), missing CDR3, stop codons, out-of-frame junctions, or ambiguous translated residues were removed. A V3J clonotype was defined by an identical inferred V gene, J gene, and CDR3 amino acid sequence. Percentage overlap between repertoires was computed as shared unique clonotypes divided by the size of the smaller repertoire. Richness of each repertoire was evaluated using RTK rarefaction, the Chao1 estimator, and Recon v2.1 estimates of unobserved clonotypes. For all TCRbeta clonotypes obtained by the gDNA method from a few donors, generation probabilities were computed with OLGA. The table was pulled from immuneACCESS by TCRdb, which kept in-frame rearrangements only. Such tables lose some clones; where checked, under half of the loss comes from unresolved V genes, and the rest has no known cause. Clone size and the V and J calls come from that table; the DNA yielded D and trimming. The sample yields 190,000 or so clones; around 63% were counted once. The top ten clonotypes cover about 10% of the sample.

Notes on this clone: Its antigen remains unidentified. Base quality data are lacking; no much larger clone is found one base away.

Donors were healthy HIV-negative adults with no recently reported acute infections or vaccinations. Only Caucasian adults living in Nashville, Tennessee, USA were represented among the donors. CD4+ T cells were enriched by magnetic negative selection, after which naive cells were positively selected on CD45RA and the negative fraction was taken as the memory subset. Blood was obtained by leukapheresis, after which PBMCs were separated by Ficoll-Histopaque density gradient centrifugation and cryopreserved in liquid nitrogen vapor phase. Purity and quantity of every magnetically sorted T cell population were checked by analytical flow cytometry. Each sorted fraction had its genomic DNA isolated and then quantified by UV absorbance on a Nanodrop 2000c.

This receptor chain uses TRBV27 and TRBJ2-3, and TRBD2 matches 13 of the central bases. The source is a man in his thirties or forties in good health. Sequencing was performed on memory CD4+ T cells sorted from blood. What this sample's cell subset or site label stands for: CD45RA-negative fraction. The bases read TGTGCCAGCAGTTCCCCGTGGACTAGCGGGAGAGGGAATACGCAGTATTTT. This yields the protein CASSSPWTSGRGNTQYF.